The clone carrying this TCR beta chain turned up a few times. Molecular barcoding with unique molecular identifiers was used for the TCRbeta library. TCRdb reprocessed the PCR reads with MiXCR, giving one entry per CDR3 protein. This sample has just under 550,000 distinct CDR3 sequences, with around 16% found just once. The sample originates from a study of T-cell reconstitution after alpha-beta-depleted transplantation in children. The CDR3 has 15 amino acids. After removal of 6 bases from V and 5 bases from J, the junction contained 9 bases not matched to a gene. Sequences were derived from PBMCs from the stem cell graft donor, sampled from the stem cell graft. This clonotype was sampled from a human donor who donated a stem cell graft to a child with acute lymphoblastic leukemia. V and J are TRBV12-3 or TRBV12-4 and TRBJ2-5; 10 bases fit TRBD1. CDR3 bases: TGTGCCAGCAGACGTGACAGGGGGCCTTACGAGACCCAGTACTTC. Protein product: CASRRDRGPYETQYF.